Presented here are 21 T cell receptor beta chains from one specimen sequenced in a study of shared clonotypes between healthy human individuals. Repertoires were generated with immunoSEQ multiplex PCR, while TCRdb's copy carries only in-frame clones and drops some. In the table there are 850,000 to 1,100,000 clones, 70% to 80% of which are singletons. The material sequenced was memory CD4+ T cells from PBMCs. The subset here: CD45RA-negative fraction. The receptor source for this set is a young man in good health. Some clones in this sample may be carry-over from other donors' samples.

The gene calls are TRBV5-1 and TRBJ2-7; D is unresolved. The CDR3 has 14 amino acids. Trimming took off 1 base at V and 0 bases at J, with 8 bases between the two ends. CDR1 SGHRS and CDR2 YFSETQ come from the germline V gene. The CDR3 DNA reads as TGCGCCAGCAGCTTGCGGGTCAACTCCTACGAGCAGTACTTC. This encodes CASSLRVNSYEQYF.

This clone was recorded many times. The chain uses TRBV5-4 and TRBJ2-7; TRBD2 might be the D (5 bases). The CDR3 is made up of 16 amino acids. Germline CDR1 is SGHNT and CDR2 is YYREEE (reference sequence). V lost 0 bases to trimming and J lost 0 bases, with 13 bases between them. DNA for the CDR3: TGTGCCAGCAGCTTGGCGGGTAGCGTCAGCTCCTACGAGCAGTACTTC. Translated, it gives CASSLAGSVSSYEQYF.

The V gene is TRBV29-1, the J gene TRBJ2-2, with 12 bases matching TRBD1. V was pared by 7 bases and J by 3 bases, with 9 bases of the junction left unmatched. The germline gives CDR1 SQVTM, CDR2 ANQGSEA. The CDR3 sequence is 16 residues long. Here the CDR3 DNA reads TGCAGCGCTGATTCGGGACAGGGGGCCGACACCGGGGAGCTGTTTTTT. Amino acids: CSADSGQGADTGELFF.

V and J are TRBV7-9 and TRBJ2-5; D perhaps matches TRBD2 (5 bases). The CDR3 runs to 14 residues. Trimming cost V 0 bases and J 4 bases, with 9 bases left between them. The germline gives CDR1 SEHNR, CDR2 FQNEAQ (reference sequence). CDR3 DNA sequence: TGTGCCAGCAGCTTAGCTGGGAGCAGAGAGACCCAGTACTTC. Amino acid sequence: CASSLAGSRETQYF.

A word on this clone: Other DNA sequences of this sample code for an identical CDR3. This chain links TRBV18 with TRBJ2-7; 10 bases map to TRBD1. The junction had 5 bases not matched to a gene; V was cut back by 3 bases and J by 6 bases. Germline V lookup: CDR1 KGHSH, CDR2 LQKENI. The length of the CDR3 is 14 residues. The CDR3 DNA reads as TGTGCCAGCTCACCGGGGACAGGGGTAGGCGAGCAGTACTTC. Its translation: CASSPGTGVGEQYF.

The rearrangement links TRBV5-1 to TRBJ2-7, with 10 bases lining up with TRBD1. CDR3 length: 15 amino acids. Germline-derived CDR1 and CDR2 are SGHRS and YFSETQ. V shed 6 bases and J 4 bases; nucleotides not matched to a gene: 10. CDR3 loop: CASNPGQGSPYEQYF. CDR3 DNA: TGCGCCAGCAACCCGGGACAGGGGTCGCCGTACGAGCAGTACTTC.

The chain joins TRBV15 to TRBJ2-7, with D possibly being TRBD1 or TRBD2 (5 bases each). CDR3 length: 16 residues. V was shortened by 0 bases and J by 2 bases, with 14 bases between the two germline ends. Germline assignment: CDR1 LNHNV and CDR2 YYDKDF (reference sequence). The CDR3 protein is CATSRDLAGSAYEQYF. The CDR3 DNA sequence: TGTGCCACCAGCAGAGATCTGGCAGGGAGTGCCTACGAGCAGTACTTC.

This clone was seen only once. The DNA of the CDR3 is TGTGCCAGCAGTCTCCTGGTCTCTGAAGCTTTCTTT. Translating gives CASSLLVSEAFF. The chain couples TRBV28 to TRBJ1-1; no clear D. CDR1 is MDHEN, CDR2 SYDVKM, per germline. The CDR3 covers 12 residues. The V end lost 5 bases, the J end lost 6 bases, and 10 bases lay between the germline ends.

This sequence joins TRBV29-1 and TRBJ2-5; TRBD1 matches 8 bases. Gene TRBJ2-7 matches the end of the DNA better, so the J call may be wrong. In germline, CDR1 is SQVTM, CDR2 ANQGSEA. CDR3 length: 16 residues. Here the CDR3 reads CSVEAPGTGGSYEQYF. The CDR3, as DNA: TGCAGCGTTGAAGCCCCGGGCACAGGGGGCTCCTACGAGCAGTACTTC.

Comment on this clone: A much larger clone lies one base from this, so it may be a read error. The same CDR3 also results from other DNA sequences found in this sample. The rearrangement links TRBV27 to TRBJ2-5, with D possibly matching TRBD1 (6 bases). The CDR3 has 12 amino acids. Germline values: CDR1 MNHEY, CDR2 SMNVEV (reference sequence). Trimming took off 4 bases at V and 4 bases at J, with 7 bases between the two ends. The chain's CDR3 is CASSSRGETQYF. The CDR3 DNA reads TGTGCCAGCAGTTCCAGGGGAGAGACCCAGTACTTC.

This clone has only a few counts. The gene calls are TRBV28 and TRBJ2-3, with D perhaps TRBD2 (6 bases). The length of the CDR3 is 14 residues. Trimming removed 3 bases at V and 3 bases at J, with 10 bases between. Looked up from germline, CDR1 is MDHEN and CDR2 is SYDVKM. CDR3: CASSFGGRTDTQYF. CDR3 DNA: TGTGCCAGCAGTTTTGGAGGGAGGACAGATACGCAGTATTTT.

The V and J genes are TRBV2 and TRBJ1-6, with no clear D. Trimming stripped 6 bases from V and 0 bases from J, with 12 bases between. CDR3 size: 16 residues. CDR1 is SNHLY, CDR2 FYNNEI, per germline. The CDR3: CASRQSTSSYNSPLHF. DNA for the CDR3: TGTGCCAGCAGGCAAAGCACCTCCTCCTATAATTCACCCCTCCACTTT.

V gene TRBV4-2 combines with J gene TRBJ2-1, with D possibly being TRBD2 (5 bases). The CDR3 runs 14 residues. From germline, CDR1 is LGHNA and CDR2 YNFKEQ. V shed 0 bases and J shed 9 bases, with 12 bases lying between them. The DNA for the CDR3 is TGTGCCAGCAGCCAAGATCGGGTAGCGACTGAGCAGTTCTTC. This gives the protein CASSQDRVATEQFF.

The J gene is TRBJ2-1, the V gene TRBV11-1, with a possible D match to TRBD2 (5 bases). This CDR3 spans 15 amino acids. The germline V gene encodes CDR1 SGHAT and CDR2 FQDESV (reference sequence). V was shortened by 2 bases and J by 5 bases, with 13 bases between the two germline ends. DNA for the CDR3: TGTGCCAGCAGCTTAACGAGGGTCCAGGACAATGAGCAGTTCTTC. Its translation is CASSLTRVQDNEQFF.

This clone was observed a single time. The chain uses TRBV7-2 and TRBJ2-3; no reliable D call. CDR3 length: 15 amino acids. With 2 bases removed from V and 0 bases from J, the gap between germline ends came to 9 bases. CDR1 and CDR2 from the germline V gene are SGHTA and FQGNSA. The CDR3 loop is CASSLLRGSTDTQYF. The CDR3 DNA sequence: TGTGCCAGCAGCTTATTGCGCGGTAGCACAGATACGCAGTATTTT.

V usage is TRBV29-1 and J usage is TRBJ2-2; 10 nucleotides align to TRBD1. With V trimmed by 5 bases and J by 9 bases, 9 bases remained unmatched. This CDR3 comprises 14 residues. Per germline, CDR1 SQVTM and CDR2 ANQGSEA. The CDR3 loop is CSVNRDRGGRELFF. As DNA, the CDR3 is TGCAGCGTTAACCGGGACAGGGGTGGGAGGGAGCTGTTTTTT.

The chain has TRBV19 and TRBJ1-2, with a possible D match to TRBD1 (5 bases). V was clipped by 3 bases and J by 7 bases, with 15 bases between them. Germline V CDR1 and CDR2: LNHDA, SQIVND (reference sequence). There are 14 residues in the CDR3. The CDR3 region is CASSIMEGSGGYTF. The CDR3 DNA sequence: TGTGCCAGTAGTATTATGGAGGGGTCAGGTGGCTACACCTTC.

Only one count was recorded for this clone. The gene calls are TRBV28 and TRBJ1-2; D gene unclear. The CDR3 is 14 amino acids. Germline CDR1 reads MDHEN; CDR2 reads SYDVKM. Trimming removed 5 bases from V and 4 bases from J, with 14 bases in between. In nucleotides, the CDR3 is TGTGCCAGCAGTCGGGCCCCCCGCGGCTATGGCTACACCTTC. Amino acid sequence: CASSRAPRGYGYTF.

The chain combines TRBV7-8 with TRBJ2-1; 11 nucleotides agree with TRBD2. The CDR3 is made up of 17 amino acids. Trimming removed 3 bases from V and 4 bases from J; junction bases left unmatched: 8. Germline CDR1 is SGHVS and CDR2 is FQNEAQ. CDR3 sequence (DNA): TGTGCCAGCAGCTTGACCGGGACTAGCGGTTTATACAATGAGCAGTTCTTC. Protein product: CASSLTGTSGLYNEQFF.

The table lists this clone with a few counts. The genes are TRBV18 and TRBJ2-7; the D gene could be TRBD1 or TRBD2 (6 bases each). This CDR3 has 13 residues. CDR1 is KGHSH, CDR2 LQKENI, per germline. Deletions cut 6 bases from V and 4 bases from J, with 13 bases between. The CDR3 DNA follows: TGTGCCAGCTCCCCCAGAGGGGGGTACGAGCAGTACTTC. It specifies CASSPRGGYEQYF.

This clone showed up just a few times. In DNA, the CDR3 is TGTGCCAGCAGTTCCGGGACGTCTACATCGGAGCAGTTCTTC. This gives the protein CASSSGTSTSEQFF. The V call is TRBV6-5, the J call TRBJ2-1; D possibly matches TRBD1 or TRBD2 (5 bases each). Germline V gene lookup returns CDR1 MNHEY and CDR2 SVGAGI. This CDR3 is built from 14 residues. Deletions cut 4 bases from V and 10 bases from J, with 17 bases between.